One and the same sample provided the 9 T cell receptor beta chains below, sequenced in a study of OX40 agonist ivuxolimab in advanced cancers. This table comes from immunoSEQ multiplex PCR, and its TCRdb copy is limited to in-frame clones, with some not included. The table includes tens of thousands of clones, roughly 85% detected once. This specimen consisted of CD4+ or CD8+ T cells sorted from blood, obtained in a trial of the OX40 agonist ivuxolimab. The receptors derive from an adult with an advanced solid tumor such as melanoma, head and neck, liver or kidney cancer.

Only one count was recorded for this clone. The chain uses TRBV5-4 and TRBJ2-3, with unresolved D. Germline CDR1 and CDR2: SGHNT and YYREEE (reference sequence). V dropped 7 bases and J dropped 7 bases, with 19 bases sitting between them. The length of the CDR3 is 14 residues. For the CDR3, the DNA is TGTGCCAGCGGCCCCTCGCCATTCTACTATACGCAGTATTTT. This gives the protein CASGPSPFYYTQYF.

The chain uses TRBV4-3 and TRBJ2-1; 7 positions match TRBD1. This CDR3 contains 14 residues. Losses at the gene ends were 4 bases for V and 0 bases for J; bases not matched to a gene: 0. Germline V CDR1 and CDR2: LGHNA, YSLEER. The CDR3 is CASSRTGSYNEQFF. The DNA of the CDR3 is TGCGCCAGCAGCCGGACAGGCTCCTACAATGAGCAGTTCTTC.

The CDR3 protein is CASSVRQGARETQYF. The CDR3, as DNA: TGCGCCAGCAGCGTCCGACAGGGGGCCCGGGAGACCCAGTACTTC. This sequence joins TRBV5-1 and TRBJ2-5, with TRBD1 identical over 10 bases. Per the germline V gene, CDR1 is SGHRS and CDR2 is YFSETQ. Unmatched junction bases numbered 8, after V lost 4 bases and J lost 5 bases. CDR3 length: 15 amino acids. Looking up the rest from reference TRBV5-1 and TRBJ2-5 gives the full variable domain: KAGVTQTPRYLIKTRGQQVTLSCSPISGHRSVSWYQQTPGQGLQFLFEYFSETQRNKGNFPGRFSGRQFSNSRSEMNVSTLELGDSALYLCASSVRQGARETQYFGPGTRLLVL.

The CDR3 nucleotides read TGCGCCAGCAGCTTCGACAGGATTTATGGCTACACCTTC. Amino acids: CASSFDRIYGYTF. J is TRBJ1-2 and V is TRBV5-1, with a tentative D call TRBD1 (6 bases). The V and J ends lost 2 bases and 5 bases respectively, with 10 bases between them. This CDR3 spans 13 amino acids. Germline values: CDR1 SGHRS, CDR2 YFSETQ.

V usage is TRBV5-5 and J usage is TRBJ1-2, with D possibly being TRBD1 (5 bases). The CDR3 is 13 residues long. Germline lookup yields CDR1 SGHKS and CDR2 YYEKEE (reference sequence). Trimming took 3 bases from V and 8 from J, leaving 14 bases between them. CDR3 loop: CASSSGQGAGYTF. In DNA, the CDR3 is TGTGCCAGCAGCTCTGGGCAGGGCGCGGGCTACACCTTC.

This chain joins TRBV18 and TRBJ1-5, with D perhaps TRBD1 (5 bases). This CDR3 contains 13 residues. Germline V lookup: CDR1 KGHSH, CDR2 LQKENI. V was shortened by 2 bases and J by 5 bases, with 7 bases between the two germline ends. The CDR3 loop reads CASSPGADQPQHF. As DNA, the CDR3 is TGTGCCAGCTCACCAGGGGCAGATCAGCCCCAGCATTTT.

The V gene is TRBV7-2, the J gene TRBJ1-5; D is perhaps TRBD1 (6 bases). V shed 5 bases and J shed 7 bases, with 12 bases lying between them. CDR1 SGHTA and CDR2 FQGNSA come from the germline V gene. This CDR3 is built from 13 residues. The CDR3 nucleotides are TGTGCCAGCAGCCCCTCGAGGGGGCAGCCCCAGCATTTT. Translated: CASSPSRGQPQHF.

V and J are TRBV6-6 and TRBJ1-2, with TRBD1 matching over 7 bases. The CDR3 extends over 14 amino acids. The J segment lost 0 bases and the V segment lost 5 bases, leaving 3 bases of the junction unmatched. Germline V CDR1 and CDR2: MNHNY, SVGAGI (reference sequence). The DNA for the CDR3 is TGTGCCAGCAGTAGGGGACAGCCTAACTATGGCTACACCTTC. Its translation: CASSRGQPNYGYTF.

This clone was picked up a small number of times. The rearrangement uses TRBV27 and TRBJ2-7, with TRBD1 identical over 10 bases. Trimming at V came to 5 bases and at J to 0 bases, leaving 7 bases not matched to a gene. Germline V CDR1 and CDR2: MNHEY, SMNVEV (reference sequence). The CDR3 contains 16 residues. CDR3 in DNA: TGTGCCAGCAGTCGCGGGACAGGGGACTTCTCCTACGAGCAGTACTTC. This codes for CASSRGTGDFSYEQYF.